These 5 T cell receptor beta chains share one sample of origin, sequenced in a study of CD8+ T cells in alopecia areata. Regarding treatment: oral pan-JAK inhibitor, 5-10 mg twice daily. After isolation, RNA underwent reverse transcription to generate cDNA as the sequencing template. The method was immunoSEQ multiplex PCR; TCRdb's version includes in-frame clones alone and lacks a portion of them. The sample includes 80,000 or so clones, around 66% of them seen just once. The sequencing here drew on CD8+ T cells sorted from blood, taken at week 24, from a patient treated with tofacitinib. The receptors were sampled from a human donor with alopecia areata.

The V call is TRBV29-1, the J call TRBJ2-7, with TRBD1 matching over 10 bases. The V segment lost 6 bases and the J segment 7 bases; nucleotides outside the gene matches: 6. In germline, CDR1 is SQVTM, CDR2 ANQGSEA. This CDR3 has 12 amino acids. For the CDR3, the DNA is TGCAGCGTAACCGGGACAGGGGAAGAGCAGTACTTC. Translated, it gives CSVTGTGEEQYF.

The chain couples TRBV15 to TRBJ1-2; 8 bases are a match to TRBD1. This CDR3 is built from 14 residues. Losses at the gene ends were 3 bases for V and 10 bases for J; bases not matched to a gene: 10. Germline V gene sequence: CDR1 LNHNV, CDR2 YYDKDF (reference sequence). CDR3 residues: CATSSSLGQGAYTF. CDR3 nucleotide sequence: TGTGCCACCAGCAGTTCCCTTGGACAGGGAGCCTACACCTTC.

V gene TRBV12-5 combines with J gene TRBJ2-2; a weak D match, TRBD2 (5 bases). This CDR3 has 17 amino acids. V was trimmed by 6 bases and J by 3 bases, leaving 20 bases between them. Per germline, CDR1 LGHNT and CDR2 FRNRAP. This CDR3 reads CASGNGLGGSDTGELFF. The CDR3 DNA reads TGTGCTAGTGGGAATGGACTCGGCGGGTCGGACACCGGGGAGCTGTTTTTT.

V is TRBV4-1 and J is TRBJ2-1, with D perhaps matching TRBD2 (6 bases). Trimming cost V 9 bases and J 6 bases, with 15 bases left between them. The CDR3 is 13 amino acids. CDR1 is MGHRA and CDR2 is YSYEKL in the germline V gene. The CDR3, as DNA: TGCGCCAGTGGGGAGGCAGCTGGCAATGAGCAGTTCTTC. As protein: CASGEAAGNEQFF.

The chain's CDR3 is CASSVSPAGTYEQYF. The CDR3 DNA reads as TGTGCCAGCAGCGTGAGCCCAGCGGGGACCTACGAGCAGTACTTC. V is TRBV9 and J is TRBJ2-7, with 7 bases lining up with TRBD2. CDR3 length equals 15 residues. The V and J ends lost 2 bases and 2 bases, in that order; junction bases with no gene match: 7. Germline V gene lookup returns CDR1 SGDLS and CDR2 YYNGEE.